Here is one TCR beta chain with its context. This specimen comes from a study of blood T cell repertoires in COVID-19. Overall study: Specimens from acute and convalescent COVID-19 originated in the United States, Italy and Spain. Nucleic acid was either cDNA or gDNA, and it came from T cells, B-cell-depleted T cells, or PBMCs.

Methods used by the authors: Amplification of reference gene primers was used by the study to estimate nucleated cell counts. Produced via immunoSEQ multiplex PCR; TCRdb's table is partial and in-frame only. V and J calls and clone size come straight from that table; D and trimming were deduced from the DNA. The sample gives about 120,000 clones, roughly 85% of which show up once; approximately 2.3% is in the top ten. CDR3 length: 15 amino acids. The germline V and J ends were trimmed by 1 base and 0 bases, with 11 bases remaining between them. Germline V lookup: CDR1 SGHRS, CDR2 YFSETQ. Sequenced input: peripheral blood. This chain links TRBV5-1 with TRBJ2-7; D is undetermined. The source is a man aged 25 to 40 with acute or convalescent COVID-19. This CDR3 is CASSLRQASSYEQYF. In DNA form, the CDR3 reads TGCGCCAGCAGCTTGCGGCAGGCGAGCTCCTACGAGCAGTACTTC.